Following are 2 T cell receptor beta chains from one sample sequenced in a study of blood T cell repertoires in COVID-19. Data came from immunoSEQ multiplex PCR; TCRdb stores just in-frame clones and leaves some out. The data hold tens of thousands of clones, with roughly 85% observed a single time. Sequenced sample: peripheral blood. These receptors were taken from a man in his fifties or sixties with active or convalescent COVID-19.

The chain links TRBV3-1 (or the pseudogene TRBV3-2) to TRBJ1-2, with a weak D call TRBD1 (5 bases). Per the germline V gene, CDR1 is LGHDT and CDR2 is YNNKEL (reference sequence). CDR3 length: 15 amino acids. Trimming took off 0 bases at V and 2 bases at J, with 10 bases between the two ends. CDR3 sequence reads: CASSQDLDRNYGYTF. The CDR3 nucleotides are TGTGCCAGCAGCCAAGATCTCGACAGAAACTATGGCTACACCTTC.

This clone was counted between two and nine times. CDR3 residues: CASNFPAGTTTNEKLFF. The CDR3 coding sequence is TGTGCCAGCAACTTCCCGGCCGGGACAACAACTAATGAAAAACTGTTTTTT. J is TRBJ1-4 and V is TRBV28; perhaps TRBD1 as D (6 bases). Per the germline V gene, CDR1 is MDHEN and CDR2 is SYDVKM. V dropped 7 bases and J dropped 0 bases, with 18 bases sitting between them. The CDR3 extends over 17 amino acids.